This T cell receptor (beta chain) was identified during a study of blood T cell repertoires in COVID-19. This clone was found once. TCRdb keeps only in-frame clones here, not all; method: immunoSEQ multiplex PCR. Of around 300,000 clones listed, around nine tenths are singletons. The CDR3 extends over 14 amino acids. The V end was cut by 1 base, the J end by 7 bases, with 12 bases between. Germline lookup yields CDR1 SGHRS and CDR2 YFSETQ. The sequence came from a woman between 55 and 75 years old who had recovered from COVID-19. Sequencing input: PBMCs or T cells enriched from blood (not recorded which). J is TRBJ2-1 and V is TRBV5-1, with D possibly TRBD2 on 6 matching bases. The CDR3 here is CASSLKAGRNEQFF. CDR3 sequence (DNA): TGCGCCAGCAGCTTGAAGGCAGGGAGGAATGAGCAGTTCTTC.